This T cell receptor (beta chain) was identified in a study of human T cells and chemical hapten exposure. TCRdb redid the calling of the RACE reads with MiXCR, one entry per CDR3 protein. The sample consists of over 65,000 distinct CDR3 sequences, roughly 11% of them appearing once. Study outcomes and limitations: Alopecia affected the donors, so their immune response may differ from healthy people's.

The CDR3 runs to 15 residues. V was shortened by 4 bases and J by 1 base, with 14 bases between the two germline ends. Germline V gene lookup returns CDR1 SGHRS and CDR2 YFSETQ. Points on this clonotype: Its target is not known.

Time point indicated: patch test 2, 6 weeks after DPC sensitization. Sample treatment: therapeutic diphenylcyclopropenone sensitization with weekly scalp DPC. The input for sequencing was whole blood, taken in connection with sensitization to the hapten diphenylcyclopropenone (DPC). The receptor was isolated from a man younger than 35 with alopecia areata. Some clones in this sample may be carry-over from other donors' samples. This chain uses TRBV5-1 with TRBJ1-1, with D possibly TRBD1 on 5 matching bases. In DNA, the CDR3 is TGCGCCAGCAGCAATGAAGGGGCTCCGAACACTGAAGCTTTCTTT. This sequence encodes CASSNEGAPNTEAFF.